This TCR beta chain was identified in a study of blood T cell repertoires in COVID-19. Sequenced by immunoSEQ multiplex PCR; TCRdb stores in-frame clones only, minus some. The data hold 110,000 or so clones, with 75% to 90% observed a single time. The Seattle site enrolled patients during active infection and followed them longitudinally. The V and J ends lost 7 bases and 0 bases, in that order; junction bases with no gene match: 8. Per germline, CDR1 KGHDR and CDR2 SFDVKD. The CDR3 has 16 residues. The chain links TRBV24-1 to TRBJ1-1; TRBD1 matches 9 bases. The source is a woman between 55 and 75 years old with COVID-19, enrolled during active disease. Sequenced sample: peripheral blood. The chain's CDR3 is CATRATGTGMNTEAFF. In nucleotides, the CDR3 is TGTGCCACCAGGGCTACCGGGACAGGGATGAACACTGAAGCTTTCTTT.